These 15 T cell receptor beta chains share one sample of origin, sequenced in a study of blood T cell repertoires in COVID-19. TCRdb's copy holds only in-frame clones and misses some; the assay was immunoSEQ multiplex PCR. Of about 250,000 clones listed, about 80% were seen once; the top ten hold over 7.5%. The source material was peripheral blood. These receptors were obtained from a man at least 80 years old with acute or convalescent COVID-19.

The chain has TRBV10-3 and TRBJ2-7, with 8 bases lining up with TRBD1. V shed 2 bases, J shed 0 bases, and the junction held 6 bases outside the gene matches. The CDR3 consists of 16 residues. Germline V gene lookup returns CDR1 ENHRY and CDR2 SYGVKD. The CDR3 nucleotides read TGTGCCATCAGTGAGACTCGGGACAGGAGCTCCTACGAGCAGTACTTC. Its protein is CAISETRDRSSYEQYF.

This rearrangement joins TRBV18 to TRBJ1-3, with D possibly being TRBD1 (5 bases). The CDR3 is 17 residues long. Germline assignment: CDR1 KGHSH and CDR2 LQKENI. V lost 2 bases and J lost 0, with 14 bases in between. CDR3 loop: CASSPSQGQHSGNTIYF. The CDR3 nucleotides are TGTGCCAGCTCACCAAGCCAAGGACAACACTCTGGAAACACCATATATTTT.

The chain joins TRBV7-2 to TRBJ2-7; 12 nucleotides agree with TRBD1. Losses at the gene ends were 5 bases for V and 7 bases for J; bases not matched to a gene: 9. The CDR3 loop spans 15 amino acids. The V gene's germline CDR1 is SGHTA and CDR2 FQGNSA. The chain's CDR3 is CASSRGGTGGGEQYF. As DNA, the CDR3 is TGTGCCAGCAGCCGCGGGGGGACAGGGGGCGGTGAGCAGTACTTC.

The CDR3 protein is CASSLTNRGSGELFF. The CDR3 region has the DNA TGTGCCAGCAGTTTGACTAACAGGGGGTCCGGGGAGCTGTTTTTT. V usage is TRBV2 and J usage is TRBJ2-2, with 8 positions matching TRBD1. V was pared by 5 bases and J by 6 bases, with 8 bases of the junction left unmatched. The CDR3 contains 15 residues. Germline CDR1 is SNHLY and CDR2 is FYNNEI.

The chain joins TRBV19 to TRBJ1-6, with 8 bases fitting TRBD1. Germline lookup yields CDR1 LNHDA and CDR2 SQIVND (reference sequence). The CDR3 is 17 amino acids. Trimming at V came to 4 bases and at J to 0 bases, leaving 5 bases not matched to a gene. The CDR3, as DNA: TGTGCCAGTAGTACGGGACAGGCCTTCTCCTATAATTCACCCCTCCACTTT. As protein: CASSTGQAFSYNSPLHF.

This chain connects TRBV18 to TRBJ2-3; 10 bases agree with TRBD2. CDR3 size: 16 residues. Trimming cost V 2 bases and J 2 bases; bases outside gene matches: 4. Germline V gene lookup returns CDR1 KGHSH and CDR2 LQKENI. CDR3 DNA: TGTGCCAGCTCACCATGGACTAGCGGCAACACAGATACGCAGTATTTT. It specifies CASSPWTSGNTDTQYF.

This clone was counted a few times. The V call is TRBV18, the J call TRBJ2-7, with TRBD2 matching 9 bases. The V and J ends lost 5 bases and 3 bases, in that order; junction bases with no gene match: 5. The V gene's germline CDR1 is KGHSH and CDR2 LQKENI. CDR3 length: 14 residues. In DNA form, the CDR3 reads TGTGCCAGCTCATCCGAGCGGGGGGACTACGAGCAGTACTTC. Amino acids: CASSSERGDYEQYF.

In its sample, this clone was seen a few times. The V call is TRBV18, the J call TRBJ2-2; 9 bases fit TRBD1. Unmatched junction bases numbered 4, after V lost 3 bases and J lost 5 bases. The CDR3 contains 15 residues. The germline V gene has CDR1 KGHSH and CDR2 LQKENI. The CDR3 here is CASSPGQGITGELFF. CDR3 in DNA: TGTGCCAGCTCACCCGGACAGGGGATTACCGGGGAGCTGTTTTTT. Drawing the rest from reference TRBV18 and TRBJ2-2, the complete variable domain is NAGVMQNPRHLVRRRGQEARLRCSPMKGHSHVYWYRQLPEEGLKFMVYLQKENIIDESGMPKERFSAEFPKEGPSILRIQQVVRGDSAAYFCASSPGQGITGELFFGEGSRLTVL.

CDR3: CASSLTGGNQPQHF. CDR3 bases: TGTGCCAGCAGTCTGACAGGGGGCAATCAGCCCCAGCATTTT. The chain combines TRBV6-5 with TRBJ1-5; 8 bases align to TRBD1. There are 14 residues in the CDR3. Losses at the gene ends were 5 bases for V and 2 bases for J; bases not matched to a gene: 2. Germline CDR1 reads MNHEY; CDR2 reads SVGAGI.

The chain links TRBV11-1 to TRBJ1-5, with D perhaps TRBD1 (5 bases). The CDR3 extends over 13 amino acids. Germline V gene sequence: CDR1 SGHAT, CDR2 FQDESV (reference sequence). V was clipped by 3 bases and J by 4 bases, with 7 bases between them. This CDR3 is CASSFSGNQPQHF. The CDR3 DNA reads as TGTGCCAGCAGCTTCTCAGGGAATCAGCCCCAGCATTTT.

The chain combines TRBV7-9 with TRBJ2-2, with D hard to call. CDR1 is SEHNR, CDR2 FQNEAQ, per germline (reference sequence). Trimming took 1 base from V and 3 from J, leaving 12 bases between them. This CDR3 is built from 16 residues. CDR3 nucleotides: TGTGCCAGCAGCTTAGGCGTCTATGAGGACACCGGGGAGCTGTTTTTT. Its protein is CASSLGVYEDTGELFF.

On this clone: The same CDR3 arises from other DNA sequences in this sample as well. The chain carries TRBV5-1 and TRBJ2-7, with 8 bases lining up with TRBD1. CDR1 and CDR2 (germline): SGHRS, YFSETQ. The CDR3 totals 13 residues. The ends lost 4 bases at V and 7 bases at J; junction bases unmatched: 7. For the CDR3, the DNA is TGCGCCAGCAGCCCGGGACAGGTCGGAGAGCAGTACTTC. Its protein product is CASSPGQVGEQYF. The variable domain in full, completed from reference TRBV5-1 and TRBJ2-7, reads KAGVTQTPRYLIKTRGQQVTLSCSPISGHRSVSWYQQTPGQGLQFLFEYFSETQRNKGNFPGRFSGRQFSNSRSEMNVSTLELGDSALYLCASSPGQVGEQYFGPGTRLTVT.

This chain connects TRBV24-1 to TRBJ2-3, with 12 bases fitting TRBD2. Germline CDR1 and CDR2: KGHDR and SFDVKD. Trimming removed 4 bases from V and 8 bases from J; junction bases left unmatched: 9. The CDR3 spans 16 residues. CDR3 region: CATSDTSGGILGTQYF. The CDR3 coding sequence is TGTGCCACCAGTGACACTAGCGGGGGGATCCTCGGTACGCAGTATTTT.

The chain recombines TRBV4-1 with TRBJ2-3, with 11 bases that match TRBD2. The junction had 7 bases not matched to a gene; V was cut back by 6 bases and J by 5 bases. This CDR3 contains 15 residues. CDR1 is MGHRA, CDR2 YSYEKL, per germline. The CDR3 spells CASRNSGRAEDTQYF. The CDR3 nucleotides read TGCGCCAGCAGAAATAGCGGGAGGGCGGAAGATACGCAGTATTTT.

The chain is built from TRBV9 and TRBJ2-1; perhaps TRBD2 as D (6 bases). CDR1 is SGDLS, CDR2 YYNGEE, per germline. The CDR3 is made up of 15 amino acids. V lost 4 bases, J lost 2 bases, and 13 bases lay in between. The CDR3, as DNA: TGTGCCAGCAGCCCCCTGCGGGGCACCTACAATGAGCAGTTCTTC. The encoded protein is CASSPLRGTYNEQFF.